What follows is one T cell receptor beta chain and its context. The data originate from a study of blood T cells in healthy people across ages. Combining a sample-barcoded 5' primer with a J-beta primer mix, a second PCR ran for about 7 to 12 cycles. MiXCR, run by TCRdb on the 5' RACE reads, gives a single entry per CDR3 protein. The sample contains fewer than 2,000,000 distinct CDR3 sequences, about two fifths of which appear only once. Germline loops: CDR1 SGHVS, CDR2 FNYEAQ. Losses at the gene ends were 1 base for V and 7 bases for J; bases not matched to a gene: 7. This CDR3 is built from 15 residues.

The chain combines TRBV7-6 with TRBJ1-2; TRBD1 matches 9 bases. What was sequenced was blood. This TCR came from a human donor in good health. CDR3 sequence reads: CASSLDLTGGGGYTF. The CDR3 bases are TGTGCCAGCAGCTTAGACCTTACAGGGGGCGGTGGCTACACCTTC.